This T cell receptor (beta chain) was sequenced during a study of blood T cell repertoires in COVID-19. Germline CDR1 is MNHNY and CDR2 is SVGAGI (reference sequence). Trimming stripped 6 bases from V and 0 bases from J, with 18 bases between. This CDR3 is 16 amino acids long. Assay: immunoSEQ multiplex PCR; the TCRdb copy retains only in-frame clones and omits some. Of 80,000 to 100,000 clones in the sample, 87% were seen once. The chain carries TRBV6-6 and TRBJ2-7, with a tentative D call TRBD1 (6 bases). The sequenced sample consisted of peripheral blood. This receptor was obtained from a human donor in a cohort sampled during active COVID-19. For the CDR3, the DNA is TGTGCCAGCAGAACTACACAGGGTCCCAACTCCTACGAGCAGTACTTC. This gives the protein CASRTTQGPNSYEQYF.